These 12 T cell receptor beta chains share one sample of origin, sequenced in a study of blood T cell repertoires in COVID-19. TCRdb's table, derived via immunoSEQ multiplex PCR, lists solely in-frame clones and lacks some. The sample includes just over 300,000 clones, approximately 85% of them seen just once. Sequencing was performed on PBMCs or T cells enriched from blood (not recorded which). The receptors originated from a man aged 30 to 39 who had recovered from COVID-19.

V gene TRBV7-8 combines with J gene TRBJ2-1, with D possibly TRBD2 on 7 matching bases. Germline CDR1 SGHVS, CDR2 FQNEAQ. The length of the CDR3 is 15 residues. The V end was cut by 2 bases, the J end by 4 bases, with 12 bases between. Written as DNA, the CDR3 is TGTGCCAGCAGCTTACGCGGGGGACAATACAATGAGCAGTTCTTC. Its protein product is CASSLRGGQYNEQFF.

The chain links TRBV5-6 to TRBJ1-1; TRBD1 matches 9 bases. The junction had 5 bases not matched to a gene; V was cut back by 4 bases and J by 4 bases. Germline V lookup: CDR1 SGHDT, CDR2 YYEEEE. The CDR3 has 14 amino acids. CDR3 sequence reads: CASSLPTGGTEAFF. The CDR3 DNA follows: TGTGCCAGCAGCCTACCGACAGGGGGCACTGAAGCTTTCTTT.

The DNA for the CDR3 is TGTGCCAGCAGTGACCCGGGACTAGCGGTCCACGAGCAGTACTTC. Translated, it gives CASSDPGLAVHEQYF. The rearrangement links TRBV6-2 or TRBV6-3 to TRBJ2-7; 11 bases are shared with TRBD2. This CDR3 has 15 amino acids. The germline V gene encodes CDR1 MNHEY and CDR2 SVGEGT. The V and J ends lost 5 bases and 5 bases, in that order; junction bases with no gene match: 8.

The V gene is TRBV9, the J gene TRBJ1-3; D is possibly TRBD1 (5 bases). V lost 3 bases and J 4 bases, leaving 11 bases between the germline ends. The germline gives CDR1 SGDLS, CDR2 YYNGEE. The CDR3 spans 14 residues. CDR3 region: CASSAEGFGNTIYF. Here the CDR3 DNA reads TGTGCCAGCAGCGCGGAGGGGTTCGGAAACACCATATATTTT. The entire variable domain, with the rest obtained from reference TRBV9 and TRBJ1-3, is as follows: DSGVTQTPKHLITATGQRVTLRCSPRSGDLSVYWYQQSLDQGLQFLIQYYNGEERAKGNILERFSAQQFPDLHSELNLSSLELGDSALYFCASSAEGFGNTIYFGEGSWLTVV.

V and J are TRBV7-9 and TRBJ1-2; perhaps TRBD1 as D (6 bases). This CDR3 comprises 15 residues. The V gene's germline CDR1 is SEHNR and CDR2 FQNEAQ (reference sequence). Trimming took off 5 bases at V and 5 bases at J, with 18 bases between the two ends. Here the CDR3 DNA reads TGTGCCAGCAGCCTGTCGTCGACAGGTTTTTATGGCTACACCTTC. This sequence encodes CASSLSSTGFYGYTF.

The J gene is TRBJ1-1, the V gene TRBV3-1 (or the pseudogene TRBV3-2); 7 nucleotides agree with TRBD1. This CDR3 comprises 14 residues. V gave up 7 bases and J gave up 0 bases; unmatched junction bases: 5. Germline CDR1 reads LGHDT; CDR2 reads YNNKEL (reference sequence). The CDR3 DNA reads TGTGCCAGCACCTCCGACAGGGTGAACACTGAAGCTTTCTTT. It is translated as CASTSDRVNTEAFF.

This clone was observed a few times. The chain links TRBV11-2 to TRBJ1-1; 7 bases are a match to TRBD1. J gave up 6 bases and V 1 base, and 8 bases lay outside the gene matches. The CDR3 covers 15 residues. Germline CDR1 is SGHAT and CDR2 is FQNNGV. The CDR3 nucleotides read TGTGCCAGCAGCTTAGGGGTACAGGGGATCGCTGAAGCTTTCTTT. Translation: CASSLGVQGIAEAFF. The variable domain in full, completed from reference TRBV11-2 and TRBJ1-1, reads EAGVAQSPRYKIIEKRQSVAFWCNPISGHATLYWYQQILGQGPKLLIQFQNNGVVDDSQLPKDRFSAERLKGVDSTLKIQPAKLEDSAVYLCASSLGVQGIAEAFFGQGTRLTVV.

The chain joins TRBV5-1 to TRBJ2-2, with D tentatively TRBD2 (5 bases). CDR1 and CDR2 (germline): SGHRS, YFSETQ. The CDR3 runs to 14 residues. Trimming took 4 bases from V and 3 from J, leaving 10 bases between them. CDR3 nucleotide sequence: TGCGCCAGCAGCCTGGACTTGTACACCGGGGAGCTGTTTTTT. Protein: CASSLDLYTGELFF.

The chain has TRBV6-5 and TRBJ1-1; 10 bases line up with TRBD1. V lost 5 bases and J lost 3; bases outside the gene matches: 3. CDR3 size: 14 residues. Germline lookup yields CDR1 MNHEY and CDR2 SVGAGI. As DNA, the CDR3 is TGTGCCAGCAGTAGACAGGGGGCGGACACTGAAGCTTTCTTT. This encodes CASSRQGADTEAFF.

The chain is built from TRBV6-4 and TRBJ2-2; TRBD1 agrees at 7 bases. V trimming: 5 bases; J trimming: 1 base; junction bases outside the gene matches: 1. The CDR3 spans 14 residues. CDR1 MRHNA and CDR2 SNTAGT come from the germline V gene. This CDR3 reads CASSRTGNTGELFF. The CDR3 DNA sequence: TGTGCCAGCAGTCGGACAGGGAACACCGGGGAGCTGTTTTTT.

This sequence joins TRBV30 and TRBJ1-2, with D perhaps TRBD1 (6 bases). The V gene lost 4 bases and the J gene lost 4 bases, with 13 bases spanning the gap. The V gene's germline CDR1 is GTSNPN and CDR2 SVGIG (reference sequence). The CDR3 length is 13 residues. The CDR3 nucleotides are TGTGCCTGGAAACTACAGGGTCTCTATGGCTACACCTTC. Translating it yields CAWKLQGLYGYTF.

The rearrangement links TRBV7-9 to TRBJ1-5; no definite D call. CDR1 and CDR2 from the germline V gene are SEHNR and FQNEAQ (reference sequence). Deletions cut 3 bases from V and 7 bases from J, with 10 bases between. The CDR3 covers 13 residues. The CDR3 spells CASSLDGGQPQHF. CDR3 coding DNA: TGTGCCAGCAGCTTGGATGGAGGCCAGCCCCAGCATTTT.